These 21 T cell receptor beta chains originate from one sample sequenced in a study of OX40 agonist ivuxolimab in advanced cancers. The repertoire was sequenced with immunoSEQ multiplex PCR; TCRdb's copy has only in-frame clones and lacks some. This table holds 100,000 or so clones, 70% to 85% found once. The source was CD4+ or CD8+ T cells sorted from blood, collected in a trial of the OX40 agonist ivuxolimab. Receptors originate from an adult with an advanced solid tumor such as melanoma, head and neck, liver or kidney cancer.

A single count supports this clone. The chain couples TRBV28 to TRBJ1-2; D is unresolved. Germline CDR1 is MDHEN and CDR2 is SYDVKM. The CDR3 spans 12 residues. V was clipped by 8 bases and J by 5 bases, with 12 bases between them. CDR3 loop: CASEEEVYGYTF. CDR3 coding DNA: TGTGCCAGCGAGGAGGAGGTATATGGCTACACCTTC.

This chain joins TRBV10-2 and TRBJ2-2; TRBD2 aligns across 9 bases. In germline, CDR1 is WSHSY, CDR2 SAAADI. J gave up 5 bases and V 8 bases, and 9 bases lay outside the gene matches. The length of the CDR3 is 15 residues. The CDR3 reads CASGASTSGTGELFF. Here the CDR3 DNA reads TGCGCCAGCGGGGCCTCAACTAGCGGGACCGGGGAGCTGTTTTTT.

The chain recombines TRBV6-5 with TRBJ1-5; D remains unclear. The CDR3 consists of 12 residues. V lost 8 bases and J lost 3, with 8 bases in between. Germline lookup yields CDR1 MNHEY and CDR2 SVGAGI. The CDR3: CASHSTNQPQHF. Written as DNA, the CDR3 is TGTGCCAGCCACAGTACCAATCAGCCCCAGCATTTT.

This chain joins TRBV19 and TRBJ1-6, with D tentatively TRBD1 (5 bases). V lost 6 bases, J lost 9 bases, and 15 bases lay in between. CDR1 is LNHDA and CDR2 is SQIVND in the germline V gene (reference sequence). This CDR3 has 14 amino acids. The CDR3, as DNA: TGTGCCAGTAGCCGGACATTGGAAGGTTCACCCCTCCACTTT. Its protein is CASSRTLEGSPLHF.

The genes are TRBV6-5 and TRBJ1-2; perhaps TRBD1 as D (6 bases). Trimming cost V 5 bases and J 4 bases, with 17 bases left between them. Germline lookup yields CDR1 MNHEY and CDR2 SVGAGI. This CDR3 has 15 amino acids. CDR3 loop: CASSPSLTGIYGYTF. The CDR3 nucleotides are TGTGCCAGCAGTCCCAGCCTGACAGGCATCTATGGCTACACCTTC.

The chain combines TRBV7-2 with TRBJ2-3; D possibly corresponds to TRBD1 (5 bases). Germline values: CDR1 SGHTA, CDR2 FQGNSA. Trimming pared 5 bases from V and 0 bases from J, leaving 9 bases between. This CDR3 region has 14 residues. CDR3 in amino acids: CASSVQASTDTQYF. The CDR3 DNA reads TGTGCCAGCAGCGTACAGGCTAGCACAGATACGCAGTATTTT.

V usage is TRBV28 and J usage is TRBJ2-1, with no clear D. CDR3 length equals 13 residues. From germline, CDR1 is MDHEN and CDR2 SYDVKM. The ends were cut back, 6 bases at V and 9 bases at J, with 15 bases in the middle. CDR3 sequence reads: CASRSGLFPEQFF. CDR3 sequence (DNA): TGTGCCAGCAGGTCCGGGCTATTTCCTGAGCAGTTCTTC.

This rearrangement joins TRBV7-2 to TRBJ2-7; TRBD1 matches at 8 bases. The length of the CDR3 is 16 residues. The V gene end was trimmed by 5 bases and the J gene end by 2 bases; junction bases not matched to a gene: 11. CDR1 and CDR2 from the germline V gene are SGHTA and FQGNSA. This chain's CDR3 is CASSINLDRATYEQYF. CDR3 nucleotides: TGTGCCAGCAGCATTAACCTGGACAGGGCCACCTACGAGCAGTACTTC.

The chain employs TRBV30 and TRBJ2-6; perhaps TRBD2 as D (5 bases). Trimming removed 0 bases at V and 7 bases at J, with 13 bases between. Germline CDR1 and CDR2: GTSNPN and SVGIG (reference sequence). The CDR3 length is 15 residues. CDR3 coding DNA: TGTGCCTGGAGTGTACGGGTGAGGGATGCCAACGTCCTGACTTTC. Protein sequence: CAWSVRVRDANVLTF.

Only one count was recorded for this clone. The rearrangement links TRBV28 to TRBJ2-7; D unresolved. Looked up from germline, CDR1 is MDHEN and CDR2 is SYDVKM. With 3 bases removed from V and 2 bases from J, the gap between germline ends came to 23 bases. This CDR3 is 18 amino acids long. CDR3 nucleotides: TGTGCCAGCAGTTTCCCGAATCCCCAAGGAACCTTGGCCTACGAGCAGTACTTC. Amino acids: CASSFPNPQGTLAYEQYF.

This chain connects TRBV9 to TRBJ2-1, with 9 nucleotides matching TRBD2. The CDR3 has 19 amino acids. CDR1 is SGDLS and CDR2 is YYNGEE in the germline V gene. J gave up 0 bases and V 0 bases, and 10 bases lay outside the gene matches. CDR3 DNA: TGTGCCAGCAGCGTAGGTTACGTAGCGGGAGAAAACTCCTACAATGAGCAGTTCTTC. Residues: CASSVGYVAGENSYNEQFF.

The chain links TRBV11-2 to TRBJ2-1; D remains ambiguous. Trimming cost V 2 bases and J 4 bases, with 12 bases left between them. This CDR3 contains 15 residues. Germline assignment: CDR1 SGHAT and CDR2 FQNNGV. The CDR3 nucleotides read TGTGCCAGCAGCTTAACTGCCAGTAATTACAATGAGCAGTTCTTC. Encoded protein: CASSLTASNYNEQFF.

This clone appeared a few times. The V and J genes are TRBV19 and TRBJ1-1, with a possible D match to TRBD1 (5 bases). Germline V lookup: CDR1 LNHDA, CDR2 SQIVND (reference sequence). V was clipped by 5 bases and J by 0 bases, with 10 bases between them. The CDR3 has 14 residues. The CDR3 here is CASSVRELNTEAFF. In DNA form, the CDR3 reads TGTGCCAGTAGTGTCAGGGAACTGAACACTGAAGCTTTCTTT.

V usage is TRBV6-6 and J usage is TRBJ2-7; D perhaps matches TRBD2 (5 bases). Trimming left V 6 bases short and J 6 bases short, with 21 bases between. The germline V gene has CDR1 MNHNY and CDR2 SVGAGI (reference sequence). The CDR3 length is 15 residues. CDR3 residues: CASRLGLEPKVEQYF. CDR3 in DNA: TGTGCCAGCAGGCTCGGACTCGAACCTAAGGTCGAGCAGTACTTC.

This rearrangement joins TRBV19 to TRBJ1-5; 7 bases map to TRBD1. V shed 2 bases, J shed 5 bases, and the junction held 6 bases outside the gene matches. The CDR3 contains 15 residues. Germline V gene sequence: CDR1 LNHDA, CDR2 SQIVND (reference sequence). The CDR3 reads CASSIFGTADQPQHF. CDR3 DNA sequence: TGTGCCAGTAGTATATTTGGGACAGCTGATCAGCCCCAGCATTTT.

This clone turned up a few times. This chain uses TRBV7-6 with TRBJ2-3; D call uncertain. The CDR3 length is 15 residues. Looked up from germline, CDR1 is SGHVS and CDR2 is FNYEAQ. The V and J ends lost 2 bases and 5 bases respectively, with 14 bases between them. The CDR3 DNA reads as TGTGCCAGCAGCTTACAGTTAGCCCGCGGAGATACGCAGTATTTT. This sequence encodes CASSLQLARGDTQYF.

The chain uses TRBV7-2 and TRBJ2-5, with TRBD1 matching 8 bases. V lost 5 bases to trimming and J lost 5 bases; unmatched junction nucleotides: 10. The CDR3 has 15 residues. From germline, CDR1 is SGHTA and CDR2 FQGNSA. CDR3 sequence reads: CASSHRQGQGETQYF. The DNA for the CDR3 is TGTGCCAGCAGCCACCGACAGGGGCAGGGGGAGACCCAGTACTTC.

Written as DNA, the CDR3 is TGTGCCAGCACACTAGCGGCTACAGGGACCCAGTACTTC. The encoded protein is CASTLAATGTQYF. This chain links TRBV13 with TRBJ2-5; 8 positions agree with TRBD2. Trimming cost V 7 bases and J 7 bases; bases outside gene matches: 8. The germline CDR1 and CDR2 sequences are PRHDT and FYEKMQ (reference sequence). The length of the CDR3 is 13 residues.

V usage is TRBV7-9 and J usage is TRBJ2-5; unclear D gene. The germline V and J ends were trimmed by 1 base and 3 bases, with 9 bases remaining between them. CDR1 is SEHNR, CDR2 FQNEAQ, per germline (reference sequence). The CDR3 sequence is 14 residues long. The DNA of the CDR3 is TGTGCCAGCAGCTTAGAGGGCAGCGAAGAGACCCAGTACTTC. Residues: CASSLEGSEETQYF. Full variable domain (rest looked up from reference TRBV7-9 and TRBJ2-5): DTGVSQNPRHKITKRGQNVTFRCDPISEHNRLYWYRQTLGQGPEFLTYFQNEAQLEKSRLLSDRFSAERPKGSFSTLEIQRTEQGDSAMYLCASSLEGSEETQYFGPGTRLLVL.

The chain couples TRBV5-3 to TRBJ2-1; 8 nucleotides agree with TRBD2. TRBV5-3 is an ORF, and what it does is uncertain. The length of the CDR3 is 18 residues. Trimming took 2 bases from V and 1 from J; bases not matched to a gene: 11. CDR3: CARSFRIPGLGSYNEQFF. Here the CDR3 DNA reads TGTGCCAGAAGCTTTCGAATACCGGGACTAGGGTCCTACAATGAGCAGTTCTTC.

This clone was seen once. V gene TRBV5-1 combines with J gene TRBJ2-2, with D uncertain. The germline V and J ends were trimmed by 0 bases and 0 bases, with 3 bases remaining between them. The germline V gene has CDR1 SGHRS and CDR2 YFSETQ. The CDR3 extends over 14 amino acids. CDR3 sequence reads: CASSLEANTGELFF. For the CDR3, the DNA is TGCGCCAGCAGCTTGGAAGCGAACACCGGGGAGCTGTTTTTT.